Sequencing of this T cell receptor beta chain was carried out in a study of T cell repertoires in cytomegalovirus infection. Study-level findings and limits: HLA-C-restricted CMV clonotypes gave the most frequent clonotype in two of eight donors.

This clonotype showed up just a few times. The antigen remains unidentified. The CDR3 runs to 13 residues. Germline CDR1 reads MNHEY; CDR2 reads SMNVEV (reference sequence). V lost 6 bases and J 11 bases, leaving 17 bases between the germline ends. Each CDR3 protein gets one entry after TCRdb re-called the reads with MiXCR. The table shows some 700,000 distinct CDR3 sequences, with 33% occurring only once. The sample in question was cultured PBMCs, obtained from culture after CMV antigen stimulation. This clonotype was sampled from a human donor in good health (CMV status not recorded). Some clones in this sample may be carry-over from other donors' samples. The chain uses TRBV27 and TRBJ1-5, with a tentative D call TRBD1 (5 bases). In DNA form, the CDR3 reads TGTGCCAGCAGCCCCCGGTGGGACTCGACCCAGCATTTT. Amino acid sequence: CASSPRWDSTQHF.